Listed here are 16 T cell receptor beta chains from one sample, sequenced in a study of cytomegalovirus exposure and HLA in healthy donors (dated by TCRdb to about 2017). Libraries were made using the immunoSEQ multiplex PCR assay. The multiplex PCR relied on a mix of 60 forward primers for TCR Vbeta segments and 13 reverse primers for TCR Jbeta segments. TCRdb provides this immuneACCESS table in a form limited to in-frame rearrangements. Some clones are lacking; in checked studies, under half of them reflect an unresolved V gene, and why the rest are absent is not known. In this sample the table shows 160,000 or so clones, 79% of which occur a single time. 0.69% of the sample goes to the ten largest clones. The source material was PBMCs. The receptors were sampled from a woman in her 40s in good health and CMV-seronegative.

The chain links TRBV5-1 to TRBJ2-3, with D perhaps TRBD2 (6 bases). This CDR3 has 15 amino acids. Germline assignment: CDR1 SGHRS and CDR2 YFSETQ. V was pared by 4 bases and J by 4 bases, with 16 bases between. The CDR3 sequence is CASSAGLENPDTQYF. DNA of the CDR3: TGCGCCAGCAGCGCGGGACTTGAAAACCCAGATACGCAGTATTTT.

The chain carries TRBV28 and TRBJ2-3; the match to TRBD1 covers 9 bases. The CDR3 sequence is 16 residues long. Germline V gene data show CDR1 as MDHEN and CDR2 as SYDVKM. The J segment lost 5 bases and the V segment lost 5 bases, leaving 11 bases of the junction unmatched. The CDR3 protein is CASSTPTGGSVDTQYF. Written as DNA, the CDR3 is TGTGCCAGCAGTACCCCGACAGGGGGTTCGGTAGATACGCAGTATTTT.

CDR3 sequence: CASSLALAGGGRSEQFF. Written as DNA, the CDR3 is TGTGCCAGCAGCCTTGCACTAGCGGGCGGAGGTAGAAGTGAGCAGTTCTTC. This chain connects TRBV7-2 to TRBJ2-1; TRBD2 aligns across 9 bases. V was clipped by 5 bases and J by 9 bases; unmatched bases: 17. CDR1 is SGHTA and CDR2 is FQGNSA in the germline V gene. The CDR3 loop spans 17 amino acids. Drawing the rest from reference TRBV7-2 and TRBJ2-1, the complete variable domain is GAGVSQSPSNKVTEKGKDVELRCDPISGHTALYWYRQSLGQGLEFLIYFQGNSAPDKSGLPSDRFSAERTGGSVSTLTIQRTQQEDSAVYLCASSLALAGGGRSEQFFGPGTRLTVL.

V and J are TRBV6-6 and TRBJ2-2, with D tentatively TRBD2 (5 bases). The V and J ends lost 8 bases and 0 bases respectively, with 10 bases between them. The CDR3 has 14 residues. The germline V gene has CDR1 MNHNY and CDR2 SVGAGI (reference sequence). CDR3 region: CASGLLANTGELFF. The CDR3 DNA reads TGTGCCAGCGGCCTACTAGCGAACACCGGGGAGCTGTTTTTT.

This clone showed up just once. This chain connects TRBV6-1 to TRBJ2-2; no clear D. This CDR3 is built from 14 residues. Trimming took off 2 bases at V and 1 base at J, with 5 bases between the two ends. Germline CDR1 and CDR2: MNHNS and SASEGT. The DNA for the CDR3 is TGTGCCAGCAGTGAATGGCTGAACACCGGGGAGCTGTTTTTT. Amino acids: CASSEWLNTGELFF.

The chain is built from TRBV14 and TRBJ2-1; the D gene is possibly TRBD1 (5 bases). V was shortened by 5 bases and J by 6 bases, with 14 bases between the two germline ends. The CDR3 is 14 residues long. Germline values: CDR1 SGHDN, CDR2 FVKESK. The CDR3 DNA is TGTGCCAGCAGCGAGCTCCAAGGGGCCAATGAGCAGTTCTTC. Translation gives CASSELQGANEQFF.

The genes are TRBV5-1 and TRBJ2-1; 8 nucleotides align to TRBD2. The CDR3 runs 19 residues. Looked up from germline, CDR1 is SGHRS and CDR2 is YFSETQ. J was trimmed by 0 bases and V by 3 bases; bases with no gene match: 14. The CDR3 nucleotides read TGCGCCAGCAGCTCGTCTCGGGGGGGTAGCGGCAGCTCCTACAATGAGCAGTTCTTC. Its translation is CASSSSRGGSGSSYNEQFF.

This clone was detected a few times. J is TRBJ1-2 and V is TRBV12-5; no clear D gene. CDR3 size: 16 residues. CDR1 LGHNT and CDR2 FRNRAP come from the germline V gene. The V and J ends lost 1 base and 3 bases respectively, with 15 bases between them. The DNA for the CDR3 is TGTGCTAGTGGTTTGGGTGGGGAGGGAATTCACTATGGCTACACCTTC. It translates to CASGLGGEGIHYGYTF.

The V call is TRBV13, the J call TRBJ2-5, with 10 bases that match TRBD2. This CDR3 region has 16 residues. Germline V gene lookup returns CDR1 PRHDT and CDR2 FYEKMQ (reference sequence). V lost 1 base and J lost 5; bases outside the gene matches: 7. As DNA, the CDR3 is TGTGCCAGCAGCTTAGTCCTAGCGGGAGTGAAGGAGACCCAGTACTTC. Its translation is CASSLVLAGVKETQYF.

This clone was counted only a few times. The V call is TRBV7-9, the J call TRBJ2-1; D remains ambiguous. CDR1 and CDR2 from the germline V gene are SEHNR and FQNEAQ (reference sequence). This CDR3 has 14 residues. V was shortened by 5 bases and J by 7 bases, with 15 bases between the two germline ends. This CDR3 reads CASSHPVRVNEQFF. The CDR3 DNA follows: TGTGCCAGCAGCCACCCAGTCCGGGTAAATGAGCAGTTCTTC. Using reference TRBV7-9 and TRBJ2-1 for the parts outside the CDR3, the full variable domain is DTGVSQNPRHKITKRGQNVTFRCDPISEHNRLYWYRQTLGQGPEFLTYFQNEAQLEKSRLLSDRFSAERPKGSFSTLEIQRTEQGDSAMYLCASSHPVRVNEQFFGPGTRLTVL.

This chain joins TRBV7-3 and TRBJ2-1; TRBD2 matches at 15 bases. Looked up from germline, CDR1 is SGHTA and CDR2 is FQGTGA. CDR3 length: 16 amino acids. The junction had 4 bases not matched to a gene; V was cut back by 0 bases and J by 10 bases. The CDR3 DNA reads as TGTGCCAGCAGCTTAACCGGGACTAGCGGGAGGCAAGAGCAGTTCTTC. Residues: CASSLTGTSGRQEQFF.

The chain employs TRBV7-9 and TRBJ2-2, with D possibly matching TRBD1 (5 bases). CDR3 length: 15 amino acids. V lost 5 bases and J lost 6, with 16 bases in between. Germline lookup yields CDR1 SEHNR and CDR2 FQNEAQ (reference sequence). The CDR3 loop reads CASSQGSSWAGELFF. For the CDR3, the DNA is TGTGCCAGCAGCCAGGGAAGTTCTTGGGCCGGGGAGCTGTTTTTT.

The chain combines TRBV5-8 with TRBJ2-3, with 10 bases fitting TRBD2. V trimming: 5 bases; J trimming: 2 bases; junction bases outside the gene matches: 8. CDR1 is SGHTS, CDR2 YDEGEE, per germline. The CDR3 is made up of 16 amino acids. The CDR3 sequence is CASRIAGGLFTDTQYF. As DNA, the CDR3 is TGTGCCAGCAGGATAGCGGGAGGCCTTTTCACAGATACGCAGTATTTT.

The CDR3 spells CASRRTGGGYTF. CDR3 bases: TGTGCCAGCAGGAGGACAGGGGGAGGCTACACCTTC. V and J are TRBV6-4 and TRBJ1-2, with TRBD1 matching over 10 bases. This CDR3 has 12 residues. V shed 6 bases, J shed 8 bases, and the junction held 3 bases outside the gene matches. Germline V gives CDR1 MRHNA, CDR2 SNTAGT.

The chain uses TRBV7-8 and TRBJ2-7, with 12 nucleotides matching TRBD1. The germline V gene encodes CDR1 SGHVS and CDR2 FQNEAQ. V dropped 5 bases and J dropped 6; count of bases not matched to a gene: 11. This CDR3 region has 16 residues. In DNA, the CDR3 is TGTGCCAGCAGCCCCCGGGGACAGGGGGCGTCGGTCGAGCAGTACTTC. Its translation is CASSPRGQGASVEQYF. The full variable domain, with the rest looked up from reference TRBV7-8 and TRBJ2-7, is GAGVSQSPRYKVAKRGQDVALRCDPISGHVSLFWYQQALGQGPEFLTYFQNEAQLDKSGLPSDRFFAERPEGSVSTLKIQRTQQEDSAVYLCASSPRGQGASVEQYFGPGTRLTVT.

The chain employs TRBV19 and TRBJ2-1, with D maybe TRBD2 (5 bases). The CDR3 runs to 14 residues. V lost 1 base and J lost 8, with 12 bases in between. Germline V CDR1 and CDR2: LNHDA, SQIVND (reference sequence). The CDR3: CASSIGFGVDEQFF. DNA for the CDR3: TGTGCCAGTAGTATAGGTTTCGGGGTTGATGAGCAGTTCTTC. Combining the CDR3 with reference TRBV19 and TRBJ2-1 gives the whole variable domain DGGITQSPKYLFRKEGQNVTLSCEQNLNHDAMYWYRQDPGQGLRLIYYSQIVNDFQKGDIAEGYSVSREKKESFPLTVTSAQKNPTAFYLCASSIGFGVDEQFFGPGTRLTVL.